This paragraph covers one T cell receptor beta chain sequence. Antigen specificity is unknown. The data were obtained in a study of T-cell memory formation after mild COVID-19. General study results and limits: Nothing showed for sure that second-wave clones peaking on day 37 were SARS-CoV-2 specific.

The CDR3 has 13 amino acids. Germline CDR1 and CDR2: SNHLY and FYNNEI. The V gene end was trimmed by 6 bases and the J gene end by 3 bases; junction bases not matched to a gene: 5. A single record per CDR3 protein comes from TCRdb applying MiXCR to the 5' RACE reads. The top ten clones hold roughly an eighth of a sample with about 470,000 distinct CDR3 sequences, approximately 25% of them seen once. This sequence joins TRBV2 and TRBJ2-7, with 7 bases lining up with TRBD2. The receptor was derived from an adult woman who had mild COVID-19 (a few samples of this study predate the infection). Cell type and time point are not known. Sequencing was carried out using PBMCs or a T cell subset sorted from them (not recorded which). CDR3 bases: TGTGCCAGCAGGTCGGGGACTAACTACGAGCAGTACTTC. Encoded protein: CASRSGTNYEQYF.